This TCR beta chain was sequenced for a study of cytomegalovirus exposure and HLA in healthy donors. PCR used 60 Vbeta primers and 13 Jbeta primers. Produced via immunoSEQ multiplex PCR; TCRdb's table is partial and in-frame only. Here the sample table reports tens of thousands of clones. This CDR3 comprises 15 residues. V gave up 5 bases and J gave up 3 bases, with 16 bases separating them. Germline loops: CDR1 SEHNR, CDR2 FQNEAQ (reference sequence). Sequencing used PBMCs. The clonotype originates from a man in his fifties in good health and CMV-seropositive. This chain links TRBV7-9 with TRBJ2-5, with D possibly being TRBD2 (6 bases). The CDR3: CASSPPGAFEETQYF. The DNA of the CDR3 is TGTGCCAGCAGCCCCCCGGGAGCATTCGAAGAGACCCAGTACTTC.